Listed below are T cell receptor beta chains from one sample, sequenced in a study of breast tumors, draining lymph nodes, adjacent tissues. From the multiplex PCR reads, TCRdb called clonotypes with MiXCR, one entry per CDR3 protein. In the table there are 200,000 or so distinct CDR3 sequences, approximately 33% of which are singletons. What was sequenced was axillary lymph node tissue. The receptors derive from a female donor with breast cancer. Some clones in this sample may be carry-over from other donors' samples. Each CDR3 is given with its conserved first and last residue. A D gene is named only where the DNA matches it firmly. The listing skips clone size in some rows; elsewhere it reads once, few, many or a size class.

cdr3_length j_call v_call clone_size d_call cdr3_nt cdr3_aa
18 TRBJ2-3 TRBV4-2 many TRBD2 TGTGCCAGCAGCCAAGTATGGACTAGCGGGGCCTCCACAGATACGCAGTATTTT CASSQVWTSGASTDTQYF
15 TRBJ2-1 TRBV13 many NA TGTGCCAGCAGCTCCCGGGGAGAATTAGGGAATGAGCAGTTCTTC CASSSRGELGNEQFF
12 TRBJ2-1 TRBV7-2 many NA TGTGCCAGCAGCTTAGACAGGGCTGAGCAGTTCTTC CASSLDRAEQFF
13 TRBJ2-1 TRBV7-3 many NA TGTGCCAGCAGCTTAGGGCCGAACAATGAGCAGTTCTTC CASSLGPNNEQFF
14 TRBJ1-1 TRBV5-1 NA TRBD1 TGCGCCAGCAGACCGGACAGGGTAGAGACTGAAGCTTTCTTT CASRPDRVETEAFF
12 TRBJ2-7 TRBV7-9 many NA TGTGCCTGCTCTGACAGGATGGGCGAGCAGTACTTC CACSDRMGEQYF
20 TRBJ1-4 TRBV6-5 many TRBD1 TGTGCCAGCAGTTACTCCAGGTCCAGGGGGCTAGGAGCAACTAATGAAAAACTGTTTTTT CASSYSRSRGLGATNEKLFF
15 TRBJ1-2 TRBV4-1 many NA TGCGCCAGCAGCCAAGACGCACCGGAACTCTATGGCTACACCTTC CASSQDAPELYGYTF
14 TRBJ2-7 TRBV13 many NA TGTGCCAGCAGTCGACAGGTAGGGGCCTACGAGCAGTACTTC CASSRQVGAYEQYF
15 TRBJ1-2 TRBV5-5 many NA TGTGCCAGCAGCTTAATCTGGTCAGCTAACTATGGCTACACCTTC CASSLIWSANYGYTF
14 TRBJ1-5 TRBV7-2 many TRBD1 TGTGCCAGCAGCTCCGGGACAGTAGGTCAGCCCCAGCATTTT CASSSGTVGQPQHF
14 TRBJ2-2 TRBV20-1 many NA TGCAGTGCTAGGGCCCTCCAGGGGTACGGGGAGCTGTTTTTT CSARALQGYGELFF
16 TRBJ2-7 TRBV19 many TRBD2 TGTGCCAGTAGTATCGCAGCCGGGACTAGCGCCTACGAGCAGTACTTC CASSIAAGTSAYEQYF
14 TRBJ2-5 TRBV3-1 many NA TGTGCCAGCAGCCAACCTAGGGTACAAGAGACCCAGTACTTC CASSQPRVQETQYF
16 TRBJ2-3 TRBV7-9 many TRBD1 TGTGCCAGCAGCCCCTGGACAGGGGCCTTCACAGATACGCAGTATTTT CASSPWTGAFTDTQYF
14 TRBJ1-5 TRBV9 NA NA TGTGCCAGCAGTTCAGGGTTGGGCAATCAGCCCCAGCATTTT CASSSGLGNQPQHF
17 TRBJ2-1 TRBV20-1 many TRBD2 TGCAGTGCTAGACCGGGACTAGCTCTGAGCTCCTACAATGAGCAGTTCTTC CSARPGLALSSYNEQFF
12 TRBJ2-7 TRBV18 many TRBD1 TGTGCCAGCTCACAGACAGGGTCCGAGCAGTACTTC CASSQTGSEQYF
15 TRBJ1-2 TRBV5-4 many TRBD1 TGTGCCAGCAGCCCAAGGACAGGGAAGGTCTCTGGCTACACCTTC CASSPRTGKVSGYTF
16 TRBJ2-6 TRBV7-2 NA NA TGTGCCAGCAGCCCCGACGGTGTCTCTGGGGCCAACGTCCTGACTTTC CASSPDGVSGANVLTF